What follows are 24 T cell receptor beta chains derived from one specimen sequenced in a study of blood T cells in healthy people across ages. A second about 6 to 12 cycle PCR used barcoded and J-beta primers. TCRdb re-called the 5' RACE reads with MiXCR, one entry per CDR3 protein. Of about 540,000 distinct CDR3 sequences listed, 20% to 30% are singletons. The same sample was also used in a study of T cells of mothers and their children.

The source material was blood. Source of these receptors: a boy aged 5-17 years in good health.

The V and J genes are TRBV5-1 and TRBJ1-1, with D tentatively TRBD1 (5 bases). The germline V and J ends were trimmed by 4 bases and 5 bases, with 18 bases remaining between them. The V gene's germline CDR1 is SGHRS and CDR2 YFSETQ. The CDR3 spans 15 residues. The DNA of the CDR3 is TGCGCCAGCAGCACCTCATTGGGGGATCCAACTGAAGCTTTCTTT. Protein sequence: CASSTSLGDPTEAFF.

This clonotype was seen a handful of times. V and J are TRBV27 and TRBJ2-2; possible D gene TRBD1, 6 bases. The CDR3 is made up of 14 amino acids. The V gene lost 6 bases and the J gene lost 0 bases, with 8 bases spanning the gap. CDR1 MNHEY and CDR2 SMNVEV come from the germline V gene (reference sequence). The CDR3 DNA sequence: TGTGCCAGCAGGGGGGCTACGAACACCGGGGAGCTGTTTTTT. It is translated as CASRGATNTGELFF.

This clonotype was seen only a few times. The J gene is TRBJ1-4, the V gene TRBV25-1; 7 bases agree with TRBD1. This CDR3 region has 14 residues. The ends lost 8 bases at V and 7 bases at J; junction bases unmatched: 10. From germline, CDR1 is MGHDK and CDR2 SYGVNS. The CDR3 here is CASSHRGGGEKLFF. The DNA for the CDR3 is TGTGCCAGCTCCCACAGGGGAGGAGGTGAAAAACTGTTTTTT.

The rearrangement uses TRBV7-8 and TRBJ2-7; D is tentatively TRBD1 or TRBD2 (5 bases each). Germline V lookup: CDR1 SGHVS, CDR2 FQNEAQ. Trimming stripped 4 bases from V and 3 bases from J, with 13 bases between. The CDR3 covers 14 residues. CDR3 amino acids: CASSSGWGSYEQYF. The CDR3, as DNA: TGTGCCAGCAGCTCCGGATGGGGGAGCTACGAGCAGTACTTC.

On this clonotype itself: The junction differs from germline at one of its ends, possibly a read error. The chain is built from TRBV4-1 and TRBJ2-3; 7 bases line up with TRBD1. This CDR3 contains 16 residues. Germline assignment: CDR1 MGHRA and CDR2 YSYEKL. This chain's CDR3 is CASSHRQGFNTDTRYF. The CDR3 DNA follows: TGCGCCAGCAGCCACCGACAGGGTTTCAACACAGATACGCGGTATTTT.

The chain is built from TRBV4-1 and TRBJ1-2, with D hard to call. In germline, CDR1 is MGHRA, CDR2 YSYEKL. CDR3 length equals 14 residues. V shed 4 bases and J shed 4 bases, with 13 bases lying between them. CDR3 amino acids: CASSRPGTLYGYTF. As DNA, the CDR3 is TGCGCCAGCAGCCGACCCGGAACCCTCTATGGCTACACCTTC.

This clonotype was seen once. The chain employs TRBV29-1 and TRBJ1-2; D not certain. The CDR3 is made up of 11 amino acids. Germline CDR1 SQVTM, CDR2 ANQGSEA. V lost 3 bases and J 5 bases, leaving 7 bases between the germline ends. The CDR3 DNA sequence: TGCAGCGTTGACAGGACTTATGGCTACACCTTC. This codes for CSVDRTYGYTF.

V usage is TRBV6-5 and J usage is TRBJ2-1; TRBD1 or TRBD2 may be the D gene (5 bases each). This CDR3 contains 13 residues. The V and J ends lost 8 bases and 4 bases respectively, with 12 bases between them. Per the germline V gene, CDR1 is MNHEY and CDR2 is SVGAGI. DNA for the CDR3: TGTGCCAGCGGGGCAGCGGCATACAATGAGCAGTTCTTC. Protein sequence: CASGAAAYNEQFF.

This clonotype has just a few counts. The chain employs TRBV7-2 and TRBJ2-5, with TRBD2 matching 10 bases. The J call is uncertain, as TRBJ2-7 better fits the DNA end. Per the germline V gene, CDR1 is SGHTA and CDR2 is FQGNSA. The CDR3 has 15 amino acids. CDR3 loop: CASSLTSGVSYEQYF. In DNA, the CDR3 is TGTGCCAGCAGCTTAACTAGCGGGGTCTCCTACGAGCAGTACTTC.

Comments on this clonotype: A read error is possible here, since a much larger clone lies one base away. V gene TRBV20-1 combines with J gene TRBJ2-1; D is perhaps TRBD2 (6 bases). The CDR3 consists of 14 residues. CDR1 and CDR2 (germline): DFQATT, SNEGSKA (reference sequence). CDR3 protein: CSAREGRELMEQLF. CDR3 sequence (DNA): TGCAGTGCTAGAGAGGGGCGGGAACTAATGGAGCAGCTCTTC.

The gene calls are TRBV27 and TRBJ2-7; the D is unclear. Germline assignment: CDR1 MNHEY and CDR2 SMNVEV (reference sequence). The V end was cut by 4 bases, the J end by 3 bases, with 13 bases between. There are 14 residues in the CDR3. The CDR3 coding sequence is TGTGCCAGCAGTTCCTCCAACCGGCGCTACGAGCAGTACTTC. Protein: CASSSSNRRYEQYF.

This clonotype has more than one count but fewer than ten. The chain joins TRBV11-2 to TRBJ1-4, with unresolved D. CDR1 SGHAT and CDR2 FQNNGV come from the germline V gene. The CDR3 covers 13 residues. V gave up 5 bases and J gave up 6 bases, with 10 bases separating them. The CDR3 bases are TGTGCCAGCAGCCGGACGCGGTATGAAAAACTGTTTTTT. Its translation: CASSRTRYEKLFF.

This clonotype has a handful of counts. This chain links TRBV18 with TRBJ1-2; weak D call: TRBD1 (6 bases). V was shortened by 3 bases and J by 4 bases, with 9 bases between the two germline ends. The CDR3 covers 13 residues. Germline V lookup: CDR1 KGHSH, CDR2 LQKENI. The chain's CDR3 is CASSPGAGYGYTF. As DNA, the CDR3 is TGTGCCAGCTCACCGGGGGCAGGCTATGGCTACACCTTC.

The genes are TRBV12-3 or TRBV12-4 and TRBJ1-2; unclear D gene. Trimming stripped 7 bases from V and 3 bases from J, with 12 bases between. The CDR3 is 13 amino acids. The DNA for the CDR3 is TGTGCCAGCAATCCGGGAATGGACTATGGCTACACCTTC. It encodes CASNPGMDYGYTF.

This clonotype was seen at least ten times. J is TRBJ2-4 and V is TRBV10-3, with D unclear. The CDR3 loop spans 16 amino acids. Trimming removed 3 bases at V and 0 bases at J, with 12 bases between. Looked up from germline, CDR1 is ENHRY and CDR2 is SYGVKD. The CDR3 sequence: CAISEGLLLAKNIQYF. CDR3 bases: TGTGCCATCAGTGAAGGGCTTCTCCTAGCCAAAAACATTCAGTACTTC.

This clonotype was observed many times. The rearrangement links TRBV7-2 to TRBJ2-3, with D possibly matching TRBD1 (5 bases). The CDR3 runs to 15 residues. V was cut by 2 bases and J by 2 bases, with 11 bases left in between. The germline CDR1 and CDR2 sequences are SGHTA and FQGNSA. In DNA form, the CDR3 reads TGTGCCAGCAGCTTATCCCTGACAGCCACAGATACGCAGTATTTT. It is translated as CASSLSLTATDTQYF.

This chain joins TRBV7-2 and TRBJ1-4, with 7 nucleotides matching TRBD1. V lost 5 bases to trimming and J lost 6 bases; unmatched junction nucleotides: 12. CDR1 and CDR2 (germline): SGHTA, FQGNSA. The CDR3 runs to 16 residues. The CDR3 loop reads CASSMRIGQGDEKLFF. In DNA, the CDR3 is TGTGCCAGCAGCATGCGCATAGGGCAGGGGGATGAAAAACTGTTTTTT.

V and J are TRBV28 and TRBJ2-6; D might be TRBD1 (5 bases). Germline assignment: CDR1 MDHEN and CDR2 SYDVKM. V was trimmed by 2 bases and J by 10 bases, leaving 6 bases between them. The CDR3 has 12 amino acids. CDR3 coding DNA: TGTGCCAGCAGTTTACAGGGTAACGTCCTGACTTTC. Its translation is CASSLQGNVLTF.

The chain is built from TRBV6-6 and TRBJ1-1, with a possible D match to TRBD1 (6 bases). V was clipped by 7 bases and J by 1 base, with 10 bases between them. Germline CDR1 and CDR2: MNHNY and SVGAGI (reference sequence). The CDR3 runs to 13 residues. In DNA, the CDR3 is TGTGCCAGCACTACAGGGCGGAACACTGAAGCTTTCTTT. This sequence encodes CASTTGRNTEAFF.

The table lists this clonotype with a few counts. In DNA, the CDR3 is TGTGCCAGCTCACAGCCTGGGGAAAAACTGTTTTTT. Translated, it gives CASSQPGEKLFF. The gene calls are TRBV18 and TRBJ1-4; D unresolved. V was clipped by 4 bases and J by 8 bases, with 8 bases between them. Germline V lookup: CDR1 KGHSH, CDR2 LQKENI. The CDR3 runs to 12 residues.

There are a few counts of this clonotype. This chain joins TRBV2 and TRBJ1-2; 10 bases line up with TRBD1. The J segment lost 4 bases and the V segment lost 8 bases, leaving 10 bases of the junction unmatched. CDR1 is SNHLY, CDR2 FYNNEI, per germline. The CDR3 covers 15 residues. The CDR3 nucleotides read TGTGCCAGCGGCGGGGACAGGGGATTTGGCTATGGCTACACCTTC. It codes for CASGGDRGFGYGYTF.

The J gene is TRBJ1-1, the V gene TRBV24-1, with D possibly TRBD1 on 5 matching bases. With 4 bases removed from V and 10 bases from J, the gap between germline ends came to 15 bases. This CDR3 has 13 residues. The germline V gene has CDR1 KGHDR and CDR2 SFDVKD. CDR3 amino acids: CATSEGGRSGAFF. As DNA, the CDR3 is TGTGCCACCAGTGAGGGGGGAAGGTCGGGAGCTTTCTTT.

For the CDR3, the DNA is TGTGCCAGCAGTTCACAGGGTGCGACCAAAAACATTCAGTACTTC. Translation gives CASSSQGATKNIQYF. V is TRBV28 and J is TRBJ2-4; D is possibly TRBD1 (6 bases). The CDR3 runs 15 residues. V was pared by 4 bases and J by 2 bases, with 12 bases between. Germline V lookup: CDR1 MDHEN, CDR2 SYDVKM.

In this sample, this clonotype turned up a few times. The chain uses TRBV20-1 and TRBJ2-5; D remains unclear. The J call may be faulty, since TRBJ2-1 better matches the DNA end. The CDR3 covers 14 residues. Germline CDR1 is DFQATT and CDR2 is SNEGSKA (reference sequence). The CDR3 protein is CSARDLQSYNEQFF. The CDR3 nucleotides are TGCAGTGCTAGAGATCTTCAGAGTTACAATGAGCAGTTCTTC.